These T cell receptor beta chains were read from a single sample in a study of CD8 T cells in Susac syndrome. One entry per CDR3 protein results from TCRdb running MiXCR on the immunoSEQ multiplex PCR reads. Of around 200,000 distinct CDR3 sequences listed, approximately 95% were seen once; the top ten hold approximately 0.16%. The sample comprised CD8+ T cells from PBMCs. Receptor source: a human donor with Susac syndrome. Each CDR3 is given with its conserved first and last residue. The D gene is left open where the match is weak. A clone size is listed for some rows: how often the clone was seen (once, few, many), or a class if it is expanded.

d_call: -
j_call: TRBJ1-2
v_call: TRBV5-4
clone_size: -
cdr3_aa: CASSSPTLYGYTF
cdr3_nt: TGTGCCAGCAGCTCCCCCACCCTATATGGCTACACCTTC

d_call: TRBD2
j_call: TRBJ2-7
v_call: TRBV13
clone_size: -
cdr3_aa: CASSRGLASGEQYF
cdr3_nt: TGTGCCAGCAGCCGGGGACTAGCGTCAGGCGAGCAGTACTTC

d_call: -
j_call: TRBJ2-7
v_call: TRBV7-9
clone_size: -
cdr3_aa: CASSLYGGFEQYF
cdr3_nt: TGTGCCAGCAGCTTATACGGTGGGTTCGAGCAGTACTTC

d_call: -
j_call: TRBJ2-3
v_call: TRBV5-5
clone_size: -
cdr3_aa: CASNGGEDTQYF
cdr3_nt: TGTGCCAGCAACGGAGGTGAAGATACGCAGTATTTT

d_call: -
j_call: TRBJ2-7
v_call: TRBV7-9
clone_size: -
cdr3_aa: CASSLSPLRDAYEQYF
cdr3_nt: TGTGCCAGCAGCTTATCGCCCTTGCGGGATGCCTACGAGCAGTACTTC

d_call: -
j_call: TRBJ2-5
v_call: TRBV20-1
clone_size: few
cdr3_aa: CSASQETQYF
cdr3_nt: TGCAGTGCTAGCCAAGAGACCCAGTACTTC

d_call: TRBD2
j_call: TRBJ2-3
v_call: TRBV12-3/TRBV12-4
clone_size: -
cdr3_aa: CASSHSGMGGTDTQYF
cdr3_nt: TGTGCCAGCAGTCATAGCGGGATGGGGGGCACAGATACGCAGTATTTT

d_call: -
j_call: TRBJ2-5
v_call: TRBV5-1
clone_size: -
cdr3_aa: CASRPANGGLQETQYF
cdr3_nt: TGCGCCAGCAGGCCCGCGAATGGGGGCCTCCAAGAGACCCAGTACTTC

d_call: TRBD1
j_call: TRBJ1-1
v_call: TRBV9
clone_size: -
cdr3_aa: CASSAAGTGNTEAFF
cdr3_nt: TGTGCCAGCAGCGCCGCCGGGACAGGGAACACTGAAGCTTTCTTT

d_call: -
j_call: TRBJ2-3
v_call: TRBV13
clone_size: -
cdr3_aa: CASSLRAGTDTQYF
cdr3_nt: TGTGCCAGCAGCTTACGGGCGGGCACAGATACGCAGTATTTT

d_call: -
j_call: TRBJ1-1
v_call: TRBV7-9
clone_size: -
cdr3_aa: CASSLAGRDEAFF
cdr3_nt: TGTGCCAGCAGCTTAGCTGGGCGGGATGAAGCTTTCTTT

d_call: TRBD1
j_call: TRBJ2-7
v_call: TRBV30
clone_size: once
cdr3_aa: CAWSTQGEAEQYF
cdr3_nt: TGTGCCTGGAGTACACAGGGGGAGGCCGAGCAGTACTTC

d_call: TRBD2
j_call: TRBJ2-1
v_call: TRBV4-1
clone_size: -
cdr3_aa: CASSQDGPGGRDEQFF
cdr3_nt: TGCGCCAGCAGCCAAGATGGGCCGGGGGGGCGGGATGAGCAGTTCTTC

d_call: -
j_call: TRBJ2-2
v_call: TRBV7-9
clone_size: -
cdr3_aa: CASSLGVDIPNTGELFF
cdr3_nt: TGTGCCAGCAGCTTAGGAGTGGACATACCGAACACCGGGGAGCTGTTTTTT

d_call: -
j_call: TRBJ1-6
v_call: TRBV5-1
clone_size: once
cdr3_aa: CASSLGGGQSSSPLHF
cdr3_nt: TGCGCCAGCAGCTTGGGAGGGGGACAAAGCTCTTCACCCCTCCACTTT

d_call: -
j_call: TRBJ2-5
v_call: TRBV14
clone_size: once
cdr3_aa: CASSQDVGQIGQETQYF
cdr3_nt: TGTGCCAGCAGCCAAGACGTCGGTCAAATTGGACAAGAGACCCAGTACTTC

d_call: TRBD2
j_call: TRBJ2-2
v_call: TRBV7-2
clone_size: -
cdr3_aa: CASSLAGGPRIGELFF
cdr3_nt: TGTGCCAGCAGCTTAGCGGGAGGGCCTAGGATCGGGGAGCTGTTTTTT

d_call: -
j_call: TRBJ2-7
v_call: TRBV20-1
clone_size: -
cdr3_aa: CSARETHEQYF
cdr3_nt: TGCAGTGCTAGAGAGACCCACGAGCAGTACTTC

d_call: TRBD2
j_call: TRBJ2-1
v_call: TRBV4-1
clone_size: -
cdr3_aa: CASSQLAGESSYNEQFF
cdr3_nt: TGCGCCAGCAGCCAATTAGCGGGGGAAAGCTCCTACAATGAGCAGTTCTTC

d_call: TRBD2
j_call: TRBJ2-2
v_call: TRBV9
clone_size: -
cdr3_aa: CASSGGLAWAGELFF
cdr3_nt: TGTGCCAGCAGCGGAGGACTAGCTTGGGCCGGGGAGCTGTTTTTT

d_call: -
j_call: TRBJ1-1
v_call: TRBV30
clone_size: -
cdr3_aa: CAWSVLEETTEAFF
cdr3_nt: TGTGCCTGGAGTGTACTTGAGGAGACCACTGAAGCTTTCTTT

d_call: -
j_call: TRBJ2-2
v_call: TRBV12-3/TRBV12-4
clone_size: -
cdr3_aa: CASSSPGAANTGELFF
cdr3_nt: TGTGCCAGCAGTTCCCCCGGAGCAGCGAACACCGGGGAGCTGTTTTTT

d_call: -
j_call: TRBJ2-7
v_call: TRBV7-2
clone_size: -
cdr3_aa: CASSLMALTISYEQYF
cdr3_nt: TGTGCCAGCAGCCTGATGGCTCTAACGATTTCCTACGAGCAGTACTTC

d_call: TRBD2
j_call: TRBJ2-1
v_call: TRBV9
clone_size: -
cdr3_aa: CASSLSLAGGAYNEQFF
cdr3_nt: TGTGCCAGCAGCCTGAGCCTAGCGGGAGGGGCCTACAATGAGCAGTTCTTC

d_call: -
j_call: TRBJ1-5
v_call: TRBV9
clone_size: -
cdr3_aa: CASSGTSSNQPQHF
cdr3_nt: TGTGCCAGCAGCGGGACGTCTAGCAATCAGCCCCAGCATTTT

d_call: -
j_call: TRBJ1-1
v_call: TRBV6-5
clone_size: -
cdr3_aa: CASSYTGEGAFF
cdr3_nt: TGTGCCAGCAGTTACACGGGGGAAGGTGCTTTCTTT

d_call: TRBD1
j_call: TRBJ1-6
v_call: TRBV12-3/TRBV12-4
clone_size: -
cdr3_aa: CASRGQGNIGSPLHF
cdr3_nt: TGTGCCAGCAGGGGACAGGGGAATATCGGTTCACCCCTCCACTTT

d_call: -
j_call: TRBJ2-7
v_call: TRBV9
clone_size: -
cdr3_aa: CASSPQRHPYEQYF
cdr3_nt: TGTGCCAGCAGCCCTCAGCGCCACCCCTACGAGCAGTACTTC

d_call: TRBD2
j_call: TRBJ2-1
v_call: TRBV13
clone_size: -
cdr3_aa: CASRRTSGRNEQFF
cdr3_nt: TGTGCCAGCAGAAGGACTAGCGGGAGAAATGAGCAGTTCTTC

d_call: -
j_call: TRBJ1-5
v_call: TRBV28
clone_size: -
cdr3_aa: CASSPQGVSNQPQHF
cdr3_nt: TGTGCCAGCAGTCCTCAGGGCGTTAGCAATCAGCCCCAGCATTTT

d_call: TRBD2
j_call: TRBJ2-1
v_call: TRBV9
clone_size: -
cdr3_aa: CASSTQTSDKVNEQFF
cdr3_nt: TGTGCCAGCAGCACCCAAACTAGCGATAAAGTCAATGAGCAGTTCTTC

d_call: -
j_call: TRBJ2-2
v_call: TRBV5-6
clone_size: once
cdr3_aa: CASSEGPAGTGELFF
cdr3_nt: TGTGCCAGCAGCGAGGGACCCGCGGGGACCGGGGAGCTGTTTTTT

d_call: -
j_call: TRBJ1-2
v_call: TRBV19
clone_size: -
cdr3_aa: CATQREKGYTF
cdr3_nt: TGTGCCACTCAACGGGAGAAAGGCTACACCTTC

d_call: TRBD1
j_call: TRBJ2-2
v_call: TRBV4-1
clone_size: -
cdr3_aa: CASSRIFFGQEENTGELFF
cdr3_nt: TGCGCCAGCAGCCGCATCTTTTTCGGACAGGAGGAGAACACCGGGGAGCTGTTTTTT

d_call: TRBD2
j_call: TRBJ2-1
v_call: TRBV20-1
clone_size: -
cdr3_aa: CSARDPAGTYNEQFF
cdr3_nt: TGCAGTGCTAGAGATCCAGCGGGGACCTACAATGAGCAGTTCTTC

d_call: -
j_call: TRBJ2-1
v_call: TRBV19
clone_size: -
cdr3_aa: CASSSDPSSYNEQFF
cdr3_nt: TGTGCCAGTAGTTCGGACCCGTCCTCCTACAATGAGCAGTTCTTC

d_call: -
j_call: TRBJ1-1
v_call: TRBV29-1
clone_size: once
cdr3_aa: CSVEEYGGGNTEAFF
cdr3_nt: TGCAGCGTTGAAGAATATGGGGGCGGAAACACTGAAGCTTTCTTT

d_call: TRBD1
j_call: TRBJ2-5
v_call: TRBV29-1
clone_size: -
cdr3_aa: CTGRQGRETQYF
cdr3_nt: TGCACCGGAAGACAGGGGAGGGAGACCCAGTACTTC

d_call: -
j_call: TRBJ2-1
v_call: TRBV5-6
clone_size: -
cdr3_aa: CASSLAGSHEQFF
cdr3_nt: TGTGCCAGCAGCTTGGCGGGCAGCCATGAGCAGTTCTTC

d_call: -
j_call: TRBJ1-2
v_call: TRBV4-1
clone_size: -
cdr3_aa: CASSQVREGVDGYTF
cdr3_nt: TGCGCCAGCAGCCAAGTTAGGGAGGGGGTGGATGGCTACACCTTC

d_call: -
j_call: TRBJ1-2
v_call: TRBV19
clone_size: -
cdr3_aa: CASRIPTNYGYTF
cdr3_nt: TGTGCCAGTAGAATCCCAACGAACTATGGCTACACCTTC

d_call: TRBD2
j_call: TRBJ2-2
v_call: TRBV30
clone_size: -
cdr3_aa: CAWRGLAGNTGELFF
cdr3_nt: TGTGCCTGGAGGGGACTAGCCGGAAACACCGGGGAGCTGTTTTTT

d_call: TRBD1
j_call: TRBJ2-3
v_call: TRBV7-7
clone_size: -
cdr3_aa: CASSLGQGQADTQYF
cdr3_nt: TGTGCTAGCAGCCTGGGACAGGGTCAGGCAGATACGCAGTATTTT

d_call: TRBD2
j_call: TRBJ2-7
v_call: TRBV25-1
clone_size: -
cdr3_aa: CASRGGRFYEQYF
cdr3_nt: TGTGCCTCCCGGGGGGGGCGGTTCTACGAGCAGTACTTC

d_call: TRBD2
j_call: TRBJ2-1
v_call: TRBV2
clone_size: -
cdr3_aa: CAIYRREGPISVNEQFF
cdr3_nt: TGTGCCATCTACCGGCGGGAGGGTCCCATTTCAGTCAATGAGCAGTTCTTC

d_call: -
j_call: TRBJ1-1
v_call: TRBV20-1
clone_size: -
cdr3_aa: CSASRTEDTEAFF
cdr3_nt: TGCAGTGCTTCGAGGACAGAGGACACTGAAGCTTTCTTT

d_call: TRBD1
j_call: TRBJ1-5
v_call: TRBV4-1
clone_size: -
cdr3_aa: CASSQDGTGGSQPQHF
cdr3_nt: TGCGCCAGCAGCCAAGATGGGACAGGGGGAAGTCAGCCCCAGCATTTT

d_call: -
j_call: TRBJ2-7
v_call: TRBV7-6
clone_size: -
cdr3_aa: CASSFRQSSYEQYF
cdr3_nt: TGTGCCAGCAGCTTTAGGCAGAGCTCCTACGAGCAGTACTTC

d_call: -
j_call: TRBJ2-7
v_call: TRBV5-1
clone_size: -
cdr3_aa: CASSPSGLSYEQYF
cdr3_nt: TGCGCCAGCAGCCCCTCCGGCCTCTCCTACGAGCAGTACTTC

d_call: TRBD1
j_call: TRBJ2-5
v_call: TRBV29-1
clone_size: once
cdr3_aa: CSSGTGQETQYF
cdr3_nt: TGCAGCTCCGGGACAGGTCAAGAGACCCAGTACTTC

d_call: -
j_call: TRBJ2-1
v_call: TRBV10-2
clone_size: -
cdr3_aa: CASWRERTYNEQFF
cdr3_nt: TGCGCCAGCTGGAGGGAGAGGACCTACAATGAGCAGTTCTTC

d_call: -
j_call: TRBJ1-1
v_call: TRBV20-1
clone_size: -
cdr3_aa: CSARDSLNTEAFF
cdr3_nt: TGCAGTGCTAGAGACAGCCTGAACACTGAAGCTTTCTTT

d_call: TRBD1
j_call: TRBJ2-7
v_call: TRBV6-5
clone_size: -
cdr3_aa: CASTSGQGRLEQYF
cdr3_nt: TGTGCCAGCACCTCGGGACAGGGAAGACTGGAGCAGTACTTC

d_call: -
j_call: TRBJ2-1
v_call: TRBV13
clone_size: -
cdr3_aa: CASSLIRAGQFF
cdr3_nt: TGTGCCAGCAGCTTAATAAGGGCGGGGCAGTTCTTC

d_call: TRBD1
j_call: TRBJ2-7
v_call: TRBV20-1
clone_size: -
cdr3_aa: CSAREAGTGGEQYF
cdr3_nt: TGCAGTGCTAGAGAGGCCGGGACAGGGGGCGAGCAGTACTTC

d_call: TRBD2
j_call: TRBJ2-3
v_call: TRBV20-1
clone_size: -
cdr3_aa: CSKEAGGPADTQYF
cdr3_nt: TGCAGTAAAGAAGCGGGAGGGCCAGCAGATACGCAGTATTTT

d_call: -
j_call: TRBJ2-7
v_call: TRBV5-6
clone_size: once
cdr3_aa: CASSSTQTIYEQYF
cdr3_nt: TGTGCCAGCAGCTCGACCCAAACTATCTACGAGCAGTACTTC

d_call: TRBD1
j_call: TRBJ1-5
v_call: TRBV5-6
clone_size: -
cdr3_aa: CASSPGTGFGQPQHF
cdr3_nt: TGTGCCAGCAGCCCCGGGACAGGGTTCGGTCAGCCCCAGCATTTT

d_call: TRBD1
j_call: TRBJ1-1
v_call: TRBV4-1
clone_size: -
cdr3_aa: CASSQTRDRRTEAFF
cdr3_nt: TGCGCCAGCAGCCAAACTCGGGACAGAAGGACTGAAGCTTTCTTT